A single sample gave rise to the 23 T cell receptor beta chains below, sequenced in a study of cytomegalovirus exposure and HLA in healthy donors. Primers: 60 Vbeta forward and 13 Jbeta reverse. Libraries were prepared by immunoSEQ multiplex PCR; TCRdb keeps only in-frame clonotypes and omits some of them. The sample comprises 150,000 or so clones, approximately 71% of which are singletons, and more than 2.5% rests with the top ten. Sequenced: PBMCs. These receptors came from a man aged 35-49 years in good health and CMV-seronegative.

This chain links TRBV5-1 with TRBJ1-1; TRBD1 matches 7 bases. Unmatched junction bases numbered 2, after V lost 2 bases and J lost 4 bases. Germline CDR1 is SGHRS and CDR2 is YFSETQ. The CDR3 has 13 residues. In nucleotides, the CDR3 is TGCGCCAGCAGCTTACAGGGGTTCACTGAAGCTTTCTTT. It specifies CASSLQGFTEAFF.

This chain links TRBV4-1 with TRBJ2-5, with 11 bases aligning to TRBD2. The CDR3 runs 17 residues. CDR1 is MGHRA, CDR2 YSYEKL, per germline. The V gene end was trimmed by 2 bases and the J gene end by 7 bases; junction bases not matched to a gene: 12. In DNA, the CDR3 is TGCGCCAGCAGCCAATATAGCGGGGGGGCTCGGGAAGGGACCCAGTACTTC. Translating gives CASSQYSGGAREGTQYF.

This chain joins TRBV4-1 and TRBJ2-5, with 15 positions matching TRBD2. Germline CDR1 is MGHRA and CDR2 is YSYEKL. V lost 3 bases to trimming and J lost 5 bases; unmatched junction nucleotides: 10. This CDR3 region has 18 residues. The CDR3 region is CASSHPRLGLAGGETQYF. The CDR3 DNA reads as TGCGCCAGCAGCCACCCCCGGCTCGGACTAGCGGGGGGGGAGACCCAGTACTTC.

The V gene is TRBV15, the J gene TRBJ2-4, with 8 bases matching TRBD1. Germline loops: CDR1 LNHNV, CDR2 YYDKDF (reference sequence). V was pared by 3 bases and J by 8 bases, with 6 bases of the junction left unmatched. CDR3 size: 14 residues. The CDR3 here is CATSRAGQVDIQYF. DNA for the CDR3: TGTGCCACCAGCAGGGCGGGACAGGTCGACATTCAGTACTTC.

This clone was detected only a few times. J is TRBJ2-2 and V is TRBV27, with TRBD2 matching over 9 bases. The CDR3 totals 17 residues. The V gene end was trimmed by 6 bases and the J gene end by 5 bases; junction bases not matched to a gene: 13. CDR1 MNHEY and CDR2 SMNVEV come from the germline V gene (reference sequence). The CDR3 is CASSSTIAGAGTGELFF. In DNA, the CDR3 is TGTGCCAGCAGCTCGACTATAGCGGGGGCGGGGACCGGGGAGCTGTTTTTT.

This chain connects TRBV6-4 to TRBJ2-3, with TRBD2 identical over 14 bases. The CDR3 is 16 residues long. V gave up 0 bases and J gave up 4 bases; unmatched junction bases: 0. Germline V lookup: CDR1 MRHNA, CDR2 SNTAGT. CDR3 sequence reads: CASSDSTSGGADTQYF. CDR3 nucleotide sequence: TGTGCCAGCAGTGACTCGACTAGCGGGGGGGCAGATACGCAGTATTTT.

V gene TRBV5-4 combines with J gene TRBJ2-3; 12 nucleotides align to TRBD2. After removal of 9 bases from V and 3 bases from J, the junction contained 8 bases not matched to a gene. The germline gives CDR1 SGHNT, CDR2 YYREEE (reference sequence). The CDR3 is 15 residues long. Here the CDR3 DNA reads TGTGCCACCCTACGGACTAGCGGGGTTACAGATACGCAGTATTTT. It codes for CATLRTSGVTDTQYF.

This chain connects TRBV4-1 to TRBJ2-7, with 10 positions matching TRBD2. Germline lookup yields CDR1 MGHRA and CDR2 YSYEKL. V shed 4 bases and J 1 base; nucleotides not matched to a gene: 4. CDR3 length: 15 residues. The chain's CDR3 is CASSRSGGPSYEQYF. The CDR3 region has the DNA TGCGCCAGCAGCCGTAGCGGGGGGCCATCCTACGAGCAGTACTTC.

This rearrangement joins TRBV28 to TRBJ1-3; possible D gene TRBD1, 5 bases. The CDR3 is made up of 15 amino acids. Germline V CDR1 and CDR2: MDHEN, SYDVKM. V was pared by 9 bases and J by 2 bases, with 17 bases between. The CDR3 is CASTLAGRPGNTIYF. The DNA for the CDR3 is TGTGCCAGTACGCTGGCGGGGCGGCCTGGAAACACCATATATTTT.

V is TRBV11-2 and J is TRBJ1-6; the D gene is possibly TRBD1 (5 bases). Trimming pared 4 bases from V and 7 bases from J, leaving 14 bases between. CDR1 and CDR2 (germline): SGHAT, FQNNGV. The CDR3 runs to 15 residues. CDR3 protein: CASSSGGQGNSPLHF. Here the CDR3 DNA reads TGTGCCAGCAGCTCCGGAGGGCAGGGAAATTCACCCCTCCACTTT.

The V gene is TRBV14, the J gene TRBJ1-6, with TRBD1 identical over 8 bases. Germline CDR1 reads SGHDN; CDR2 reads FVKESK. The CDR3 length is 14 residues. With V trimmed by 4 bases and J by 10 bases, 6 bases remained unmatched. CDR3 in amino acids: CASSPAGGFSPLHF. In DNA form, the CDR3 reads TGTGCCAGCAGCCCGGCAGGGGGCTTCTCACCCCTCCACTTT.

The rearrangement uses TRBV4-1 and TRBJ2-7; D not resolved. In germline, CDR1 is MGHRA, CDR2 YSYEKL. The length of the CDR3 is 13 residues. Between the trimmed V and J ends, which lost 0 bases and 4 bases, there was a span of 7 bases. This CDR3 reads CASSQDNMYEQYF. The DNA for the CDR3 is TGCGCCAGCAGCCAAGATAACATGTACGAGCAGTACTTC.

V and J are TRBV27 and TRBJ2-5, with D uncertain. The V end was cut by 0 bases, the J end by 0 bases, with 8 bases between. CDR3 length: 15 residues. CDR1 is MNHEY, CDR2 SMNVEV, per germline (reference sequence). The CDR3 DNA sequence: TGTGCCAGCAGTTTATCGGGCCGGTACCAAGAGACCCAGTACTTC. Amino acid sequence: CASSLSGRYQETQYF.

This rearrangement joins TRBV6-4 to TRBJ2-1; D may be TRBD2 (6 bases). V was cut by 2 bases and J by 8 bases, with 16 bases left in between. Germline values: CDR1 MRHNA, CDR2 SNTAGT. The CDR3 contains 15 residues. The DNA for the CDR3 is TGTGCCAGCAGTGACATAAGGAGGGGACGAGATGAGCAGTTCTTC. Protein product: CASSDIRRGRDEQFF.

The chain is built from TRBV28 and TRBJ1-4; the D is unclear. From germline, CDR1 is MDHEN and CDR2 SYDVKM. V lost 6 bases, J lost 0 bases, and 17 bases lay in between. The CDR3 contains 17 residues. The chain's CDR3 is CASRSLVTPSTNEKLFF. CDR3 bases: TGTGCCAGCAGGTCCCTCGTAACTCCCTCAACTAATGAAAAACTGTTTTTT.

This clone turned up a few times. Other DNA variants within this sample encode the same CDR3. This rearrangement joins TRBV5-1 to TRBJ1-2; TRBD1 is a possible D gene (6 bases). The germline V and J ends were trimmed by 0 bases and 6 bases, with 6 bases remaining between them. The CDR3 loop spans 12 amino acids. Germline assignment: CDR1 SGHRS and CDR2 YFSETQ. The CDR3, as DNA: TGCGCCAGCAGCTTGGAGGGGGATGGCTACACCTTC. Translated: CASSLEGDGYTF.

This clone was seen only a few times. The genes are TRBV2 and TRBJ1-3; D not resolved. Between the trimmed V and J ends, which lost 0 bases and 10 bases, there was a span of 13 bases. The CDR3 contains 14 residues. The germline V gene has CDR1 SNHLY and CDR2 FYNNEI. The CDR3 DNA reads as TGTGCCAGCAGTGAAGCGCGGTTCGAGGGTACCATATATTTT. Amino acid sequence: CASSEARFEGTIYF. Filled out from reference TRBV2 and TRBJ1-3, the complete variable domain reads EPEVTQTPSHQVTQMGQEVILRCVPISNHLYFYWYRQILGQKVEFLVSFYNNEISEKSEIFDDQFSVERPDGSNFTLKIRSTKLEDSAMYFCASSEARFEGTIYFGEGSWLTVV.

The rearrangement joins TRBV28 to TRBJ1-1, with D uncertain. V was clipped by 10 bases and J by 5 bases, with 20 bases between them. The germline CDR1 and CDR2 sequences are MDHEN and SYDVKM. This CDR3 spans 14 amino acids. CDR3 sequence reads: CAINGGGLVTEAFF. CDR3 nucleotides: TGTGCCATCAACGGAGGAGGTTTGGTGACTGAAGCTTTCTTT.

This chain connects TRBV2 to TRBJ2-5; D is unclear. The CDR3 has 13 amino acids. The ends were cut back, 8 bases at V and 1 base at J, with 11 bases in the middle. Germline V lookup: CDR1 SNHLY, CDR2 FYNNEI. The CDR3 spells CASLLDTQETQYF. In DNA, the CDR3 is TGTGCCAGCCTCCTAGATACCCAAGAGACCCAGTACTTC.

This clone was counted between two and nine times. This sequence joins TRBV5-1 and TRBJ2-2, with 7 bases fitting TRBD1. With 4 bases clipped from V and 6 bases from J, the junction kept 6 bases outside the gene matches. Germline values: CDR1 SGHRS, CDR2 YFSETQ. The CDR3 spans 14 residues. CDR3 in DNA: TGCGCCAGCAGCGAACAGGGGCTTGCCGGGGAGCTGTTTTTT. Protein sequence: CASSEQGLAGELFF.

The rearrangement uses TRBV5-1 and TRBJ1-1; TRBD1 matches 8 bases. The CDR3 loop spans 14 amino acids. V gave up 8 bases and J gave up 7 bases; unmatched junction bases: 13. CDR1 SGHRS and CDR2 YFSETQ come from the germline V gene. The CDR3 DNA sequence: TGCGCCAGTCACCGCCGGGACAGGCGTGATGAAGCTTTCTTT. Protein sequence: CASHRRDRRDEAFF. The variable domain in full, completed from reference TRBV5-1 and TRBJ1-1, reads KAGVTQTPRYLIKTRGQQVTLSCSPISGHRSVSWYQQTPGQGLQFLFEYFSETQRNKGNFPGRFSGRQFSNSRSEMNVSTLELGDSALYLCASHRRDRRDEAFFGQGTRLTVV.

This clone was seen more than once but under ten times. CDR3 nucleotides: TGCGCCAGCAGCTTGGAGTCGGCAGGGTCAGATACGCAGTATTTT. Encoded protein: CASSLESAGSDTQYF. This chain links TRBV5-1 with TRBJ2-3, with D maybe TRBD1 (5 bases). V gave up 0 bases and J gave up 4 bases, with 12 bases separating them. The CDR3 has 15 amino acids. Germline lookup yields CDR1 SGHRS and CDR2 YFSETQ. Variable domain in full (rest from reference TRBV5-1 and TRBJ2-3): KAGVTQTPRYLIKTRGQQVTLSCSPISGHRSVSWYQQTPGQGLQFLFEYFSETQRNKGNFPGRFSGRQFSNSRSEMNVSTLELGDSALYLCASSLESAGSDTQYFGPGTRLTVL.

The genes are TRBV4-3 and TRBJ2-2; 8 bases match TRBD2. With 2 bases clipped from V and 10 bases from J, the junction kept 3 bases outside the gene matches. Germline CDR1 and CDR2: LGHNA and YSLEER. The CDR3 totals 13 residues. The CDR3 sequence: CASSQSGGLELFF. The DNA for the CDR3 is TGCGCCAGCAGCCAAAGCGGGGGACTGGAGCTGTTTTTT.